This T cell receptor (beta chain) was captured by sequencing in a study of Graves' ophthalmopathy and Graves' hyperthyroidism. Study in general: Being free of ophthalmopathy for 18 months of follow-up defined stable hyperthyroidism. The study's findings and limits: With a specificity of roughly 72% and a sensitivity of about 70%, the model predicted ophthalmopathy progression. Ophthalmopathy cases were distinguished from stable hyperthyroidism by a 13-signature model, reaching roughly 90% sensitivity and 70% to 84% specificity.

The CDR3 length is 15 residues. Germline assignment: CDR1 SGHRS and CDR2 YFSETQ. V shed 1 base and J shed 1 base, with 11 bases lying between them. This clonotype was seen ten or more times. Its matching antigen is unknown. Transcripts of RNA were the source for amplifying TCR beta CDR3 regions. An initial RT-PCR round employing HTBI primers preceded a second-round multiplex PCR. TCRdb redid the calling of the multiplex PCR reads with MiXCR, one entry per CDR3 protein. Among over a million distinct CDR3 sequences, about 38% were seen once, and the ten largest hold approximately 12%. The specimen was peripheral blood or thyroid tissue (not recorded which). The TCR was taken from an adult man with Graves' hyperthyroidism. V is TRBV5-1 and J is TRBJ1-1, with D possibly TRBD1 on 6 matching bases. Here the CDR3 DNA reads TGCGCCAGCAGCTTGAGGGCAGGGGCGAACACTGAAGCTTTCTTT. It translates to CASSLRAGANTEAFF.